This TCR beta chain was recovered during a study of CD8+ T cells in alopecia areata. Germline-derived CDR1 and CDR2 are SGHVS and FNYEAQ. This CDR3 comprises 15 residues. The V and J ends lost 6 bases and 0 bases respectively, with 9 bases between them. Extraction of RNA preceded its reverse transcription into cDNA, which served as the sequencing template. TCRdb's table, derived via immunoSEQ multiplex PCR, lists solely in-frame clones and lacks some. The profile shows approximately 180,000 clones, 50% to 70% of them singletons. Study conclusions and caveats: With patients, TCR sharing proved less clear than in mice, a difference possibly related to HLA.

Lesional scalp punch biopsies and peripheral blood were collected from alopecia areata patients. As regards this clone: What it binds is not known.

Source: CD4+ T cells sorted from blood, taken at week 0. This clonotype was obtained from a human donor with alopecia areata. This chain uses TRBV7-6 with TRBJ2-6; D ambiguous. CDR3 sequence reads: CASSLKNSGANVLTF. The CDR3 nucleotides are TGTGCCAGCAGTTTAAAAAACTCTGGGGCCAACGTCCTGACTTTC. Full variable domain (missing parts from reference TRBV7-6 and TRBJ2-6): GAGVSQSPRYKVTKRGQDVALRCDPISGHVSLYWYRQALGQGPEFLTYFNYEAQQDKSGLPNDRFSAERPEGSISTLTIQRTEQRDSAMYRCASSLKNSGANVLTFGAGSRLTVL.